This T cell receptor beta chain was identified in a study of monozygotic twins with inflammatory bowel disease. Study-level results: With others, IBD patients shared fewer clonotypes than healthy twins did, especially with disease activity.

Turning to this clonotype: Its antigen is not identified.

UMIs bearing a 6-nucleotide sample barcode were added through template switching. Using the 5' RACE reads, TCRdb records one entry per CDR3 protein without DNA. Recorded for this sample: approximately 85,000 distinct CDR3 sequences. The CDR3 spans 13 residues. Germline V gene sequence: CDR1 SGHNT, CDR2 YYREEE (reference sequence). Blood was drawn at under 3 ml per donor. Sequences were obtained from blood. The receptor comes from a human donor with ulcerative colitis or Crohn's disease, or a healthy co-twin of an affected twin (not recorded which). The chain is built from TRBV5-4 and TRBJ2-1; TCRdb returns TRBD1, unconfirmable since there is no DNA. The CDR3 spells CASSSPGTGSMFF.